This is a list of T cell receptor beta chains from one sample in a study of cytomegalovirus exposure and HLA in healthy donors. The method was immunoSEQ multiplex PCR; TCRdb's version includes in-frame clones alone and lacks a portion of them. The sample includes 100,000 to 150,000 clones, 80% of them seen just once. Source material: PBMCs. The receptors come from a young man in good health and CMV-seropositive. Both conserved end residues are part of each CDR3. A D gene is named only where the DNA matches it firmly. Some rows mark clone size as missing; the rest say once, few, many or name a class of expanded clone.

j_call: TRBJ2-7
d_call: TRBD1
v_call: TRBV7-2
clone_size: few
cdr3_nt: TGTGCCAGCAGCGCCGGGACAGGGGTTGACGAGCAGTACTTC
cdr3_aa: CASSAGTGVDEQYF

j_call: TRBJ1-6
d_call: TRBD1
v_call: TRBV6-5
clone_size: -
cdr3_nt: TGTGCCAGCAGGGGGACAGGGGGTGAGAATTCACCCCTCCACTTT
cdr3_aa: CASRGTGGENSPLHF

j_call: TRBJ1-6
d_call: -
v_call: TRBV4-2
clone_size: -
cdr3_nt: TGTGCCAGCAGCCAATATCGGAGCTCCTATAATTCACCCCTCCACTTT
cdr3_aa: CASSQYRSSYNSPLHF

j_call: TRBJ1-4
d_call: -
v_call: TRBV19
clone_size: -
cdr3_nt: TGTGCCAGTAGTATCTCGACAGGCCCAACTAATGAAAAACTGTTTTTT
cdr3_aa: CASSISTGPTNEKLFF

j_call: TRBJ1-6
d_call: -
v_call: TRBV5-1
clone_size: -
cdr3_nt: TGCGCCAGCAGCTTGGGGGGACTTGATAATTCACCCCTCCACTTT
cdr3_aa: CASSLGGLDNSPLHF

j_call: TRBJ1-6
d_call: -
v_call: TRBV19
clone_size: -
cdr3_nt: TGTGCCAGTAGTATGAGGAATAATTCACCCCTCCACTTT
cdr3_aa: CASSMRNNSPLHF

j_call: TRBJ1-1
d_call: -
v_call: TRBV29-1
clone_size: -
cdr3_nt: TGCAGCGTTGCCGGTTTCGAAAACACTGAAGCTTTCTTT
cdr3_aa: CSVAGFENTEAFF

j_call: TRBJ2-3
d_call: -
v_call: TRBV20-1
clone_size: -
cdr3_nt: TGCAGTGCGACAGGAGATACGCAGTATTTT
cdr3_aa: CSATGDTQYF

j_call: TRBJ1-3
d_call: TRBD1
v_call: TRBV5-1
clone_size: -
cdr3_nt: TGCGCCAGCAGCTTACAGGGGGCAAAGTCTGGAAACACCATATATTTT
cdr3_aa: CASSLQGAKSGNTIYF

j_call: TRBJ2-4
d_call: -
v_call: TRBV5-6
clone_size: -
cdr3_nt: TGTGCCAGCAGCATTACAGGATTCGAAAACATTCAGTACTTC
cdr3_aa: CASSITGFENIQYF

j_call: TRBJ1-6
d_call: -
v_call: TRBV7-8
clone_size: -
cdr3_nt: TGTGCCAGCAGCTTAGCGTTAGGGGCTGGTAATTCACCCCTCCACTTT
cdr3_aa: CASSLALGAGNSPLHF